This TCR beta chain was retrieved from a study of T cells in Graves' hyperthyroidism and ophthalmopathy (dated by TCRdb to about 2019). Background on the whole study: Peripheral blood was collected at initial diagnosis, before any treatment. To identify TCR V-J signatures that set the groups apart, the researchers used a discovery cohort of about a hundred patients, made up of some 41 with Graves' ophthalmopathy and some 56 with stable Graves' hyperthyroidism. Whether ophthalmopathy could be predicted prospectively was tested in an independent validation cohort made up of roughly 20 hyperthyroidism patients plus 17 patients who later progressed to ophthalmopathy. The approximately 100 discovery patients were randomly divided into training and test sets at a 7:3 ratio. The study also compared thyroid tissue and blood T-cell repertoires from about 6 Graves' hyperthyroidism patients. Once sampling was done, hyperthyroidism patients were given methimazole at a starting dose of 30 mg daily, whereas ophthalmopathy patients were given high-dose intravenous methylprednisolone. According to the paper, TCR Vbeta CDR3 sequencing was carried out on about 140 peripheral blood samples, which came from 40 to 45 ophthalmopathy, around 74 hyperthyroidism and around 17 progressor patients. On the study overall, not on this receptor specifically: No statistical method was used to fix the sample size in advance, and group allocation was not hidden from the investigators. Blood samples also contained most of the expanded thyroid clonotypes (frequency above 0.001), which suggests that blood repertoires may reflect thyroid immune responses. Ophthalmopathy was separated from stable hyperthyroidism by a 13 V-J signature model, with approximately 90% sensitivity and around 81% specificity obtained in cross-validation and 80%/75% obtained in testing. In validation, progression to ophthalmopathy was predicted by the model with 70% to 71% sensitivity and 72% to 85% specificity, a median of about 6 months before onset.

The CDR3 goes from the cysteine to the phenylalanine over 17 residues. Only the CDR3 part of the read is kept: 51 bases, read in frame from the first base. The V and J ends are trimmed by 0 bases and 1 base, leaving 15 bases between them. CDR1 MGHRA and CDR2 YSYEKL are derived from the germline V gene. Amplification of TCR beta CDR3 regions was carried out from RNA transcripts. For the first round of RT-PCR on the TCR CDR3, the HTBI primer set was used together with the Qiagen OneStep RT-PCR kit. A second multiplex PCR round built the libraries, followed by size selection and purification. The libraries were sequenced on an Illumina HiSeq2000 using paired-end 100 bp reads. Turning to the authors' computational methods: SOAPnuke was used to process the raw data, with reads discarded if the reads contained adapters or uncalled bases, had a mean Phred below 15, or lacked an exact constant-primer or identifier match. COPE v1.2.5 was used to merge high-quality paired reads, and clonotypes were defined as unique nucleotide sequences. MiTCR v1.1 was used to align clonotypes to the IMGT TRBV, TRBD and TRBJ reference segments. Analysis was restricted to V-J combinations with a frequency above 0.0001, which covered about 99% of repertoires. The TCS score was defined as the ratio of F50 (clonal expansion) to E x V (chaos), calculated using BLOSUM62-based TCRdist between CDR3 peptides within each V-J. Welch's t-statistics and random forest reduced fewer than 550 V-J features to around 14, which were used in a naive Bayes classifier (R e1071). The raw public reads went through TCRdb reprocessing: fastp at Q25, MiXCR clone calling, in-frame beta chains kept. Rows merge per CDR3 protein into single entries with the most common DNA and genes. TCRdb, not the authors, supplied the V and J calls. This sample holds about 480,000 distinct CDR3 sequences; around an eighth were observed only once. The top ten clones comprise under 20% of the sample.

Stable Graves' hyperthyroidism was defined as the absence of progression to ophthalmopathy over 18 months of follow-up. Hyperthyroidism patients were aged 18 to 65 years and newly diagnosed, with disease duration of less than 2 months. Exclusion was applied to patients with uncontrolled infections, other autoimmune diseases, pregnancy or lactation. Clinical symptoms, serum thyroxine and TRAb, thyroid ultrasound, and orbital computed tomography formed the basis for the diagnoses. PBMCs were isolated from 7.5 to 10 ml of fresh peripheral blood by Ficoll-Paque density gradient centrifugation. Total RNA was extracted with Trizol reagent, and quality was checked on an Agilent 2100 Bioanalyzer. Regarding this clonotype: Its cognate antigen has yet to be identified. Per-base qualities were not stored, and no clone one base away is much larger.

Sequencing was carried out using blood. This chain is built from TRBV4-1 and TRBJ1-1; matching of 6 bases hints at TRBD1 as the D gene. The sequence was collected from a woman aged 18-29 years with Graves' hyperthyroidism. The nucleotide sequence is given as TGCGCCAGCAGCCAAGAGGGACAAGGGGTCAGGAACACTGAAGCTTTCTTT. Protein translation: CASSQEGQGVRNTEAFF.